One T cell receptor (beta chain) is described in this entry. Its target is unknown. Germline V gene sequence: CDR1 SGHAT, CDR2 FQNNGV. V dropped 4 bases and J dropped 1 base, with 13 bases sitting between them. The CDR3 runs 15 residues. This entry belongs to a study of siplizumab effects on memory and regulatory T cells. Sequencing used immunoSEQ multiplex PCR; TCRdb keeps in-frame clones, though not all of them. The sample carries some 100,000 clones, 90% to 95% recorded once. Overall study results and limits: The naive T cell population seemed more diverse than memory cells and seemed a major contributor to the alloresponse. No naive or memory phenotype could be assigned to roughly 80-95% of proliferating clones.

The sequenced sample was Tregs sorted from blood. The chain links TRBV11-2 to TRBJ1-1, with D possibly being TRBD1 (6 bases). This clonotype originated in a human donor in good health. The CDR3 nucleotides are TGTGCCAGCAGCTGGGACACTCTAAAGAACACTGAAGCTTTCTTT. It encodes CASSWDTLKNTEAFF.